These 25 T cell receptor beta chains came from one sample sequenced in a study of T cell responses to AZD1222 COVID-19 vaccine. Profiling relied on immunoSEQ multiplex PCR, and the TCRdb table lists in-frame clones only, not all of them. The repertoire includes roughly 180,000 clones, roughly 94% of them detected once, and roughly 1.7% sits in the top ten. Sequencing used peripheral blood, obtained 28 days after the second AZD1222 dose. Receptors were obtained from an adult who received the AZD1222 COVID-19 vaccine.

The sample holds a few counts of this clone. The rearrangement joins TRBV7-9 to TRBJ1-2; TRBD1 matches at 7 bases. With 2 bases clipped from V and 7 bases from J, the junction kept 10 bases outside the gene matches. Germline values: CDR1 SEHNR, CDR2 FQNEAQ (reference sequence). This CDR3 region has 15 residues. CDR3 DNA sequence: TGTGCCAGCAGCTTATTCGCACAGGGGCTTGGTGGCTACACCTTC. Its translation: CASSLFAQGLGGYTF.

Note on this clone: A read error is likely, as this CDR3 ends without the conserved phenylalanine or tryptophan. The DNA is omitted, as the CDR3 cannot be located on it reliably, and the CDR3 follows TCRdb's listing. The chain is built from TRBV6-1 and TRBJ1-2. The CDR3 length equals 11 residues, ends included. Germline V gives CDR1 MNHNS, CDR2 SASEGT. The CDR3 loop reads CASSEGRWGTI.

The gene calls are TRBV28 and TRBJ1-1, with D possibly being TRBD1 (5 bases). The CDR3 runs to 14 residues. Germline loops: CDR1 MDHEN, CDR2 SYDVKM. V was clipped by 3 bases and J by 0 bases, with 8 bases between them. CDR3 residues: CASSLGQMNTEAFF. The CDR3 DNA reads as TGTGCCAGCAGTTTGGGGCAGATGAACACTGAAGCTTTCTTT.

Note on this clone: The same CDR3 can be traced to other DNA sequences in this sample. This rearrangement joins TRBV6-4 to TRBJ1-1, with a tentative D call TRBD1 (6 bases). Trimming left V 6 bases short and J 0 bases short, with 8 bases between. The CDR3 runs 13 residues. Looked up from germline, CDR1 is MRHNA and CDR2 is SNTAGT. CDR3: CASSRQVNTEAFF. In DNA, the CDR3 is TGTGCCAGCAGCAGACAGGTGAACACTGAAGCTTTCTTT.

As concerns this clone: The same CDR3 also results from other DNA sequences found in this sample. This chain connects TRBV19 to TRBJ2-6, with D tentatively TRBD2 (6 bases). The CDR3 has 15 amino acids. Germline V gene sequence: CDR1 LNHDA, CDR2 SQIVND (reference sequence). With 5 bases removed from V and 0 bases from J, the gap between germline ends came to 8 bases. CDR3 sequence: CASSPGGSGANVLTF. In DNA, the CDR3 is TGTGCCAGTAGTCCCGGGGGCTCTGGGGCCAACGTCCTGACTTTC.

The chain recombines TRBV10-3 with TRBJ2-1; D remains ambiguous. V lost 6 bases and J lost 8, with 14 bases in between. The CDR3 loop spans 13 amino acids. The germline V gene has CDR1 ENHRY and CDR2 SYGVKD. DNA for the CDR3: TGTGCCATCAGAGAAGGGATTAGGGATGAGCAGTTCTTC. Translated: CAIREGIRDEQFF.

This clone was detected only once. CDR3 nucleotide sequence: TGTGCCAGCTCAACAGGAACCAATCAGCCCCAGCATTTT. This encodes CASSTGTNQPQHF. This chain links TRBV7-8 with TRBJ1-5, with D perhaps TRBD1 (5 bases). The CDR3 sequence is 13 residues long. Germline V lookup: CDR1 SGHVS, CDR2 FQNEAQ. V lost 8 bases, J lost 3 bases, and 11 bases lay in between.

V gene TRBV21-1 combines with J gene TRBJ1-3. TRBV21-1 has pseudogene status. The CDR3 totals 14 residues. Here the CDR3 DNA reads TGTGCCAGCAGCATAAACGAGTCTGGAAACACCATATATTTT. Amino acid sequence: CASSINESGNTIYF.

The chain has TRBV28 and TRBJ1-2; no definite D call. Germline V gene sequence: CDR1 MDHEN, CDR2 SYDVKM. This CDR3 is built from 13 residues. V lost 4 bases and J 8 bases, leaving 14 bases between the germline ends. The CDR3 DNA sequence: TGTGCCAGCAGTTCCAGGCTCTCGGGGGGCTACACCTTC. As protein: CASSSRLSGGYTF.

This rearrangement joins TRBV5-1 to TRBJ2-3; no definite D call. Trimming removed 2 bases at V and 2 bases at J, with 9 bases between. The CDR3 runs 14 residues. CDR1 and CDR2 from the germline V gene are SGHRS and YFSETQ. Here the CDR3 DNA reads TGCGCCAGCAGCTTCAACCTAGACACAGATACGCAGTATTTT. It specifies CASSFNLDTDTQYF.

V is TRBV4-1 and J is TRBJ1-4, with 7 bases matching TRBD1. The CDR3 length is 15 residues. J gave up 3 bases and V 1 base, and 2 bases lay outside the gene matches. Germline CDR1 and CDR2: MGHRA and YSYEKL. The CDR3 loop is CASSQVGTANEKLFF. CDR3 DNA: TGCGCCAGCAGCCAAGTGGGGACAGCTAATGAAAAACTGTTTTTT.

The chain employs TRBV19 and TRBJ1-1, with D unresolved. Trimming took 3 bases from V and 0 from J, leaving 2 bases between them. The germline gives CDR1 LNHDA, CDR2 SQIVND (reference sequence). This CDR3 is built from 12 residues. The CDR3 sequence: CASSMLNTEAFF. In DNA form, the CDR3 reads TGTGCCAGTAGTATGTTGAACACTGAAGCTTTCTTT.

The chain couples TRBV29-1 to TRBJ2-5; 11 positions match TRBD2. CDR3 size: 16 residues. With V trimmed by 4 bases and J by 0 bases, 7 bases remained unmatched. Germline CDR1 reads SQVTM; CDR2 reads ANQGSEA. CDR3 DNA sequence: TGCAGCGTTGCCGGGACTAGCGGAGCGTACCAAGAGACCCAGTACTTC. Amino acids: CSVAGTSGAYQETQYF. Full variable domain (outside the CDR3, taken from reference TRBV29-1 and TRBJ2-5): SAVISQKPSRDICQRGTSLTIQCQVDSQVTMMFWYRQQPGQSLTLIATANQGSEATYESGFVIDKFPISRPNLTFSTLTVSNMSPEDSSIYLCSVAGTSGAYQETQYFGPGTRLLVL.

In DNA form, the CDR3 reads TGTGCCAGCAGTCTCTACGACTCTGGAAACACCATATATTTT. It specifies CASSLYDSGNTIYF. The rearrangement uses TRBV28 and TRBJ1-3; D not certain. V lost 5 bases to trimming and J lost 0 bases, with 8 bases between them. The CDR3 extends over 14 amino acids. Germline lookup yields CDR1 MDHEN and CDR2 SYDVKM.

This chain links TRBV9 with TRBJ2-3, with D possibly being TRBD1 (5 bases). The V end lost 4 bases, the J end lost 4 bases, and 13 bases lay between the germline ends. The CDR3 runs 14 residues. Per the germline V gene, CDR1 is SGDLS and CDR2 is YYNGEE. CDR3 sequence (DNA): TGTGCCAGCAGCCTACCAGGGTTCTCAGATACGCAGTATTTT. It is translated as CASSLPGFSDTQYF.

The chain is built from TRBV2 and TRBJ2-2; D is perhaps TRBD2 (5 bases). Germline CDR1 SNHLY, CDR2 FYNNEI. V gave up 7 bases and J gave up 2 bases, with 11 bases separating them. There are 14 residues in the CDR3. Written as DNA, the CDR3 is TGTGCCAGCAAGCAGCGGATAAACACCGGGGAGCTGTTTTTT. Translated: CASKQRINTGELFF.

The V gene is TRBV5-1, the J gene TRBJ1-1; D uncertain. The V gene lost 4 bases and the J gene lost 0 bases, with 13 bases spanning the gap. Germline V lookup: CDR1 SGHRS, CDR2 YFSETQ. The CDR3 runs to 15 residues. CDR3 residues: CASSILDGMNTEAFF. The CDR3 DNA reads TGCGCCAGCAGCATATTAGACGGAATGAACACTGAAGCTTTCTTT.

V and J are TRBV5-1 and TRBJ2-7; TRBD1 matches at 8 bases. CDR3 length: 13 amino acids. The germline V gene has CDR1 SGHRS and CDR2 YFSETQ. V was clipped by 3 bases and J by 6 bases; unmatched bases: 5. The CDR3, as DNA: TGCGCCAGCAGCTCTGGGACAGGCCGCGAGCAGTACTTC. It translates to CASSSGTGREQYF.

This chain connects TRBV10-3 to TRBJ1-2, with D unclear. CDR3 length equals 11 residues. The V end was cut by 11 bases, the J end by 8 bases, with 15 bases between. The germline V gene has CDR1 ENHRY and CDR2 SYGVKD. For the CDR3, the DNA is TGTGCCCTTCAGAACCAATGGGGCTACACCTTC. Encoded protein: CALQNQWGYTF.

The chain employs TRBV4-3 and TRBJ1-4; D not certain. Trimming shortened V by 0 bases and J by 6 bases, and 8 bases separated the two germline ends. Germline CDR1 and CDR2: LGHNA and YSLEER. The CDR3 consists of 14 residues. The CDR3 sequence: CASSQERPDEKLFF. The CDR3 DNA is TGCGCCAGCAGCCAAGAGCGGCCCGATGAAAAACTGTTTTTT.

This chain connects TRBV5-1 to TRBJ2-1; TRBD1 matches at 8 bases. With V trimmed by 3 bases and J by 5 bases, 10 bases remained unmatched. The CDR3 runs 16 residues. CDR1 and CDR2 from the germline V gene are SGHRS and YFSETQ. The CDR3 sequence is CASSWDPGQVNNEQFF. The CDR3 DNA reads as TGCGCCAGCAGCTGGGACCCGGGACAGGTTAACAATGAGCAGTTCTTC.

The genes are TRBV29-1 and TRBJ2-7; TRBD1 matches at 7 bases. The CDR3 is 12 residues long. The trim removed 4 bases at V and 0 bases at J, leaving 0 bases unmatched. Germline V lookup: CDR1 SQVTM, CDR2 ANQGSEA. The CDR3 DNA reads as TGCAGCGTTGGGGACAGCTCCTACGAGCAGTACTTC. Protein product: CSVGDSSYEQYF.

The genes are TRBV14 and TRBJ1-2; TRBD1 matches at 7 bases. Germline-derived CDR1 and CDR2 are SGHDN and FVKESK. The CDR3 runs 14 residues. V was clipped by 0 bases and J by 8 bases; unmatched bases: 6. CDR3 in DNA: TGTGCCAGCAGCCAAGACAGGACAGGCTTCGGCTACACCTTC. It translates to CASSQDRTGFGYTF. Full variable domain (rest looked up from reference TRBV14 and TRBJ1-2): EAGVTQFPSHSVIEKGQTVTLRCDPISGHDNLYWYRRVMGKEIKFLLHFVKESKQDESGMPNNRFLAERTGGTYSTLKVQPAELEDSGVYFCASSQDRTGFGYTFGSGTRLTVV.

The DNA of the CDR3 is TGTGCTAGTGGTTCCACCACCTCCGGGACAGGGCGCGCTAGGGCGCTAGCCAAAAACATTCAGTACTTC. The encoded protein is CASGSTTSGTGRARALAKNIQYF. The chain links TRBV12-5 to TRBJ2-4; 9 bases agree with TRBD1. Germline CDR1 LGHNT, CDR2 FRNRAP. J lost 0 bases, V lost 4 bases, and 25 bases had no gene match. CDR3 length: 23 amino acids.

The gene calls are TRBV28 and TRBJ1-5, with D hard to call. The CDR3 extends over 14 amino acids. V was shortened by 0 bases and J by 5 bases, with 8 bases between the two germline ends. CDR1 MDHEN and CDR2 SYDVKM come from the germline V gene. The CDR3 is CASSLWLEYQPQHF. CDR3 in DNA: TGTGCCAGCAGTTTATGGTTGGAGTATCAGCCCCAGCATTTT.